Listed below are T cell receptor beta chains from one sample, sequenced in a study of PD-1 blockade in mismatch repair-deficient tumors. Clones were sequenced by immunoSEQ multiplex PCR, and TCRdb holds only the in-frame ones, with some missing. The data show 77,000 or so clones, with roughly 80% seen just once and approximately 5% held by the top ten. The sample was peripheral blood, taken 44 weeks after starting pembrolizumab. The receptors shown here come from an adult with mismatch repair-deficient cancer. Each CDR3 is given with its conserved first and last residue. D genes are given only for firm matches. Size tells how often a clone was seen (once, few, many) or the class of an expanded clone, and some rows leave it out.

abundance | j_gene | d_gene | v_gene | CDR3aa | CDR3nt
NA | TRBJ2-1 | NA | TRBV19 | CASSTQGSEPRAEQFF | TGTGCCAGTAGTACCCAGGGCTCGGAACCAAGGGCTGAGCAGTTCTTC
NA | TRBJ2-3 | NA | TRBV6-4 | CASSRELTDTQYF | TGTGCCAGCAGTAGGGAGTTAACAGATACGCAGTATTTT
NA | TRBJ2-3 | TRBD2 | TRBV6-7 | CASSYTRLAGGTDTQYF | TGTGCCAGCAGTTACACCCGACTAGCGGGAGGAACAGATACGCAGTATTTT
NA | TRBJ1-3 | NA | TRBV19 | CASSMGPGNTIYF | TGTGCCAGTAGTATGGGACCTGGAAACACCATATATTTT
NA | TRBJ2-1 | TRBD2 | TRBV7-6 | CASSLGTSIGAYNEQFF | TGTGCCAGCAGCTTAGGGACTAGCATAGGGGCCTACAATGAGCAGTTCTTC
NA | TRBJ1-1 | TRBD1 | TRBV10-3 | CAISVDREGTEAFF | TGTGCCATCAGTGTTGACAGGGAAGGCACTGAAGCTTTCTTT
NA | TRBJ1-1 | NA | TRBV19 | CASSPPGMYSNTEAFF | TGTGCCAGTAGTCCTCCCGGAATGTACAGTAACACTGAAGCTTTCTTT
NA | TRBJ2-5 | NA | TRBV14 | CASSQGLRRQETQYF | TGTGCCAGCAGCCAAGGCCTTCGGCGGCAAGAGACCCAGTACTTC
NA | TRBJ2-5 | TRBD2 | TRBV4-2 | CASSHTSGSRETQYF | TGTGCCAGCAGCCATACTAGCGGGAGTAGGGAGACCCAGTACTTC
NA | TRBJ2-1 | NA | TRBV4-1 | CASSRPSEIYNEQFF | TGCGCCAGCAGCCGCCCTAGCGAGATATACAATGAGCAGTTCTTC
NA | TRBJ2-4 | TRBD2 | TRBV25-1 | CASSKGEVGGRVNIQYF | TGTGCCAGCTCCAAGGGAGAGGTCGGGGGGAGGGTAAACATTCAGTACTTC
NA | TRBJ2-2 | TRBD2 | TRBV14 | CASSLTRLAGVPGELFF | TGTGCCAGCAGCCTGACGCGACTAGCTGGGGTTCCCGGGGAGCTGTTTTTT
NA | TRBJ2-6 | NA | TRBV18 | CASSPLVISGANVLTF | TGTGCCAGCTCACCTCTCGTTATCTCTGGGGCCAACGTCCTGACTTTC
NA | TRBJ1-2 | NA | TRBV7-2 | CASSRGRVDGYTF | TGTGCCAGCAGCCGTGGCAGGGTCGATGGCTACACCTTC
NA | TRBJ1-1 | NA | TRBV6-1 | CASSGIVNTEAFF | TGTGCCAGCAGTGGCATCGTTAACACTGAAGCTTTCTTT
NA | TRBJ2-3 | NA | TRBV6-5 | CASTGVADTQYF | TGTGCCAGCACGGGAGTCGCAGATACGCAGTATTTT
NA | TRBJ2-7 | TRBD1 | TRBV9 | CASSVGDSGVTYEQYF | TGTGCCAGCAGCGTAGGGGACAGTGGGGTAACCTACGAGCAGTACTTC
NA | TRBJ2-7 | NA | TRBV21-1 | CASSKVGGSSYEQYF | TGTGCCAGCAGCAAGGTCGGGGGGAGCTCCTACGAGCAGTACTTC
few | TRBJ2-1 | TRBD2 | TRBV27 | CASKGSGRASNEQFF | TGTGCCAGCAAGGGAAGCGGGAGGGCCTCCAATGAGCAGTTCTTC
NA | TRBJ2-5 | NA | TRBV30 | CAWRKEPKETQYF | TGTGCCTGGAGAAAAGAACCGAAAGAGACCCAGTACTTC
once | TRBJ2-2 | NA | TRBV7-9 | CASSLLGQGYTGELFF | TGTGCCAGCAGCTTATTAGGGCAGGGATACACCGGGGAGCTGTTTTTT
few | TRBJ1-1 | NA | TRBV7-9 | CASSWTMNTEAFF | TGTGCCAGCAGCTGGACAATGAACACTGAAGCTTTCTTT
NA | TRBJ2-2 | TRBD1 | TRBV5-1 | CASSYKQGADTGELFF | TGCGCCAGCAGCTATAAACAGGGGGCGGACACCGGGGAGCTGTTTTTT
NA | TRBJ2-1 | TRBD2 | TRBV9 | CASSVEGGALQFF | TGTGCCAGCAGCGTAGAGGGAGGGGCCCTGCAGTTCTTC
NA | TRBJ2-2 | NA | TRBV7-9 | CASSSANTGELFF | TGTGCCAGCAGCTCCGCGAACACCGGGGAGCTGTTTTTT
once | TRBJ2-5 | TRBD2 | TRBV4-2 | CASSQVVAGGEETQYF | TGTGCCAGCAGCCAAGTCGTAGCGGGAGGGGAGGAGACCCAGTACTTC
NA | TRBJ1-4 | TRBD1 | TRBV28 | CASSLGEQGAEKLFF | TGTGCCAGCAGTTTAGGCGAACAGGGGGCGGAAAAACTGTTTTTT
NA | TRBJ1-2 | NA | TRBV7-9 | CASTGAYGYTF | TGTGCCAGCACAGGGGCCTATGGCTACACCTTC
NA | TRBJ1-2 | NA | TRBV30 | CAWRVQTGFGYTF | TGTGCCTGGAGAGTCCAAACAGGTTTTGGCTACACCTTC
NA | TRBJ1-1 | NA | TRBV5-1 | CASRIVTRNTEAFF | TGCGCCAGCAGGATCGTCACGAGGAACACTGAAGCTTTCTTT
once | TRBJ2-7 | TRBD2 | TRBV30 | CACSSGIYEQYF | TGTGCCTGCTCTAGCGGGATCTACGAGCAGTACTTC
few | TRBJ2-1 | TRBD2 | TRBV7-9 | CASSFLAGEINEQFF | TGTGCCAGCAGCTTCCTAGCGGGAGAGATCAATGAGCAGTTCTTC
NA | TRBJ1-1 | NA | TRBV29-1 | CSVVQGRWTEAFF | TGCAGCGTTGTTCAGGGAAGGTGGACTGAAGCTTTCTTT
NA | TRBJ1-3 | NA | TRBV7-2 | CASQRGEYSGNTIYF | TGTGCCAGCCAGCGGGGGGAATACTCTGGAAACACCATATATTTT
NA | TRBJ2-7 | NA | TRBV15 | CATSKDSGPPGGQYF | TGTGCCACCAGCAAAGATAGCGGGCCGCCAGGGGGGCAGTACTTC
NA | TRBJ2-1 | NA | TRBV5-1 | CASSLGRGNYNEQFF | TGCGCCAGCAGCTTGGGTCGCGGGAACTACAATGAGCAGTTCTTC
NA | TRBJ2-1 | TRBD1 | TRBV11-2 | CASNPDRGSYNEQFF | TGTGCCAGCAACCCGGACAGGGGCTCCTACAATGAGCAGTTCTTC
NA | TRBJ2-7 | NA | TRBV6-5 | CASSYGVSEQYF | TGTGCCAGCAGCTACGGGGTATCCGAGCAGTACTTC
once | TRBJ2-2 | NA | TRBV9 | CASAAGANTGELFF | TGTGCCAGCGCCGCGGGCGCGAACACCGGGGAGCTGTTTTTT
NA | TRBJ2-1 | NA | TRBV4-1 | CASSPLPSEPSYNEQFF | TGCGCCAGCAGCCCGCTGCCTAGCGAACCTTCCTACAATGAGCAGTTCTTC
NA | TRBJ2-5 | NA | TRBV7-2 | CASSQKMQGQETQYF | TGTGCCAGCAGTCAAAAGATGCAGGGGCAAGAGACCCAGTACTTC
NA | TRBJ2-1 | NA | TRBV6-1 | CASSDTRSEQFF | TGTGCCAGCAGTGATACGAGGTCCGAGCAGTTCTTC
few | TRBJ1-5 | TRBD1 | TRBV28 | CASSRQGSQPQHF | TGTGCCAGCAGTCGACAGGGTAGTCAGCCCCAGCATTTT